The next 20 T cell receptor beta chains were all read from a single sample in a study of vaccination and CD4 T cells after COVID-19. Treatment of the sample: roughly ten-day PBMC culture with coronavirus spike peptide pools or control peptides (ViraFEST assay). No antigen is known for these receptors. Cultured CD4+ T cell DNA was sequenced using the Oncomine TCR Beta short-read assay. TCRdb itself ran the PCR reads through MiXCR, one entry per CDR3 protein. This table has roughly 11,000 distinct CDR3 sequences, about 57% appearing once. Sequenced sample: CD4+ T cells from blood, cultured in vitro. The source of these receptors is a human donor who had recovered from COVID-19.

In DNA, the CDR3 is TGTGCCAGCTCATCGGGACAGGACTATGGCTACACCTTC. Translating it yields CASSSGQDYGYTF. The V call is TRBV18, the J call TRBJ1-2, with 8 bases aligning to TRBD1. Germline lookup yields CDR1 KGHSH and CDR2 LQKENI. There are 13 residues in the CDR3. With 5 bases clipped from V and 3 bases from J, the junction kept 2 bases outside the gene matches.

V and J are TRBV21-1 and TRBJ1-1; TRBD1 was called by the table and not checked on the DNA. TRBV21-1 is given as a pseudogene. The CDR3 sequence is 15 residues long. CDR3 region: CASSKCRQGRAEAFF. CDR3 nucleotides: TGTGCCAGCAGCAAATGTCGACAGGGGAGAGCTGAAGCTTTCTTT.

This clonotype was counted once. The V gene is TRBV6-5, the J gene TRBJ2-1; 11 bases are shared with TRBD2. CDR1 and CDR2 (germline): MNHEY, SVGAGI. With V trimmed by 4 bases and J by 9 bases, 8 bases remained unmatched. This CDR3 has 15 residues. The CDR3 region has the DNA TGTGCCAGCAGTTCGAGGCCACTAGCGGGAGTTGAGCAGTTCTTC. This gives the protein CASSSRPLAGVEQFF.

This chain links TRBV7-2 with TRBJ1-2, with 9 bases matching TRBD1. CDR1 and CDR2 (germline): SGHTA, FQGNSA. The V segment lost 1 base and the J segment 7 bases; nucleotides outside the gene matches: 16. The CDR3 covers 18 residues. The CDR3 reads CASSLGTIQGASSPGYTF. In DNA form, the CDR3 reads TGTGCCAGCAGCTTAGGTACCATACAGGGGGCGAGTAGTCCTGGCTACACCTTC.

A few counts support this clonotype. CDR3 DNA: TGTGCCAGCAGCCGTGCAGATACGCAGTATTTT. Translation gives CASSRADTQYF. This chain uses TRBV7-9 with TRBJ2-3; D gene uncertain. This CDR3 contains 11 residues. V was cut by 5 bases and J by 4 bases, with 4 bases left in between. Germline CDR1 is SEHNR and CDR2 is FQNEAQ (reference sequence).

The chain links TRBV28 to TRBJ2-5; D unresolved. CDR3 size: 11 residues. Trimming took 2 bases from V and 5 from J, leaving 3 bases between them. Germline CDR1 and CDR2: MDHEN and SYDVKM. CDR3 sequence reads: CASSLEETQYF. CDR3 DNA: TGTGCCAGCAGTTTAGAGGAGACCCAGTACTTC.

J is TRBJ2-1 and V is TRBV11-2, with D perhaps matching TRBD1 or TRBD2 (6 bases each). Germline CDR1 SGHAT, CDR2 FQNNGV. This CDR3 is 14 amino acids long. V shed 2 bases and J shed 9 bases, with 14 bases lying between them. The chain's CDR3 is CASSLSGVGGEQFF. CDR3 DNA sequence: TGTGCCAGCAGCTTATCAGGGGTGGGGGGTGAGCAGTTCTTC. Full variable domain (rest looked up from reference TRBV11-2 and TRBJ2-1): EAGVAQSPRYKIIEKRQSVAFWCNPISGHATLYWYQQILGQGPKLLIQFQNNGVVDDSQLPKDRFSAERLKGVDSTLKIQPAKLEDSAVYLCASSLSGVGGEQFFGPGTRLTVL.

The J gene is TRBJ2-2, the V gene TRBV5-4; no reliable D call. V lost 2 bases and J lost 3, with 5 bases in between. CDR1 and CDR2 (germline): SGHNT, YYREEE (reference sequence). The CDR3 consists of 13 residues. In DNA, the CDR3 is TGTGCCAGCAGCTTACCAGACACCGGGGAGCTGTTTTTT. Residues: CASSLPDTGELFF.

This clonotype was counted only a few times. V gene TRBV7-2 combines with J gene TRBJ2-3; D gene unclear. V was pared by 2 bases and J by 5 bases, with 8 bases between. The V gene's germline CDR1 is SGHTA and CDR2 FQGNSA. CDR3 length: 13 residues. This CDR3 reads CASSLLSQDTQYF. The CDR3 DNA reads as TGTGCCAGCAGCTTACTATCCCAAGATACGCAGTATTTT.

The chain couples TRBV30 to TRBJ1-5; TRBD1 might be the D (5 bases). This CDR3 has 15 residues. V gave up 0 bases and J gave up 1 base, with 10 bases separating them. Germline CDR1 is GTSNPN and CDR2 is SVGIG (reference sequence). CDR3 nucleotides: TGTGCCTGGAGTGTGGGGGGGTTGAGCAATCAGCCCCAGCATTTT. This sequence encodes CAWSVGGLSNQPQHF.

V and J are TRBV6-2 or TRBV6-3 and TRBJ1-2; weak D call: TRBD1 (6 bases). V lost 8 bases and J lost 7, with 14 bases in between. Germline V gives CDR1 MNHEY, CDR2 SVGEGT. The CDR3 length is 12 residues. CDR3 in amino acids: CASRTGRVGYTF. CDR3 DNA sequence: TGTGCCAGCCGAACAGGGCGGGTTGGCTACACCTTC.

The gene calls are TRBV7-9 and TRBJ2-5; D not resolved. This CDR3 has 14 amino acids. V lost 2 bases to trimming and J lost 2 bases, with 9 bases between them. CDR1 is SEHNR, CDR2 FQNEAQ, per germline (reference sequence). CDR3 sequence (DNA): TGTGCCAGCAGCTTAATACAGTTGCAAGAGACCCAGTACTTC. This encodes CASSLIQLQETQYF. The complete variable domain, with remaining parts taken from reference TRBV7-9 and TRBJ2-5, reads DTGVSQNPRHKITKRGQNVTFRCDPISEHNRLYWYRQTLGQGPEFLTYFQNEAQLEKSRLLSDRFSAERPKGSFSTLEIQRTEQGDSAMYLCASSLIQLQETQYFGPGTRLLVL.

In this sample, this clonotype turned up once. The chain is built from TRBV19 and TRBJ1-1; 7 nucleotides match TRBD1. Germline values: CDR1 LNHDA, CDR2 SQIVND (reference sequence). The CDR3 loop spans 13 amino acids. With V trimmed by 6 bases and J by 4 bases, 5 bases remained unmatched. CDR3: CASSRTGATEAFF. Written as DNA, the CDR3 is TGTGCCAGTAGCCGGACAGGCGCCACTGAAGCTTTCTTT. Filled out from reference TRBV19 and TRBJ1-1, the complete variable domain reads DGGITQSPKYLFRKEGQNVTLSCEQNLNHDAMYWYRQDPGQGLRLIYYSQIVNDFQKGDIAEGYSVSREKKESFPLTVTSAQKNPTAFYLCASSRTGATEAFFGQGTRLTVV.

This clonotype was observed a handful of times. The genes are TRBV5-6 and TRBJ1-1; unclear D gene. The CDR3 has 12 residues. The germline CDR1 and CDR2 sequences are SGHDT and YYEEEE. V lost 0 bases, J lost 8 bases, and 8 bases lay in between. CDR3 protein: CASSLGTSEAFF. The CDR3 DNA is TGTGCCAGCAGCTTGGGGACCTCCGAAGCTTTCTTT.

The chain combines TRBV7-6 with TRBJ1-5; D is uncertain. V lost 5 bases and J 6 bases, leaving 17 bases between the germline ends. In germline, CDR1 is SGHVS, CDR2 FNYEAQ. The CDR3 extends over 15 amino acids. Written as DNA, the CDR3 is TGTGCCAGCAGCGAACAGAGAGGGAGCGGTCAGCCCCAGCATTTT. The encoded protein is CASSEQRGSGQPQHF.

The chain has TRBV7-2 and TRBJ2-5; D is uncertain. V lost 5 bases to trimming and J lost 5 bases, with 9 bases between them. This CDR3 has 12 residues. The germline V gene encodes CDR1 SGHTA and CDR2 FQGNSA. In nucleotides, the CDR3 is TGTGCCAGCAGCCCTACCTTGGAGACCCAGTACTTC. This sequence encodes CASSPTLETQYF.

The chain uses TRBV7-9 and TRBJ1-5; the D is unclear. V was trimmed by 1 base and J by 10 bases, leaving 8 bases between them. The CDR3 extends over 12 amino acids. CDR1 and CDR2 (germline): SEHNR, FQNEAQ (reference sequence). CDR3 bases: TGTGCCAGCAGCTTAGGTTCCTCACCCCAGCATTTT. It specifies CASSLGSSPQHF. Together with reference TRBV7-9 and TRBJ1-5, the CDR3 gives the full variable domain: DTGVSQNPRHKITKRGQNVTFRCDPISEHNRLYWYRQTLGQGPEFLTYFQNEAQLEKSRLLSDRFSAERPKGSFSTLEIQRTEQGDSAMYLCASSLGSSPQHFGDGTRLSIL.

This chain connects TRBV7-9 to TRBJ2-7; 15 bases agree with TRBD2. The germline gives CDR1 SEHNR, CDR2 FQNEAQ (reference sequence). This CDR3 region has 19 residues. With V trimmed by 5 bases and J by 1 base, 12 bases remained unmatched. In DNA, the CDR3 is TGTGCCAGCAGCGTTCTCGCTAGGGGACTAGCGGGAGGTTCCTACGAGCAGTACTTC. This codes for CASSVLARGLAGGSYEQYF.

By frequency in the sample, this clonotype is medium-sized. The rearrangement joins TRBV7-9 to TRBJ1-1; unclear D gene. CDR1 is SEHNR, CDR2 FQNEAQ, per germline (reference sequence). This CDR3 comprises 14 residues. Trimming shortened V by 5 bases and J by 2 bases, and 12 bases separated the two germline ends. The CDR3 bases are TGTGCCAGCAGCCTCTCGAGGGCTAACACTGAAGCTTTCTTT. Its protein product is CASSLSRANTEAFF.

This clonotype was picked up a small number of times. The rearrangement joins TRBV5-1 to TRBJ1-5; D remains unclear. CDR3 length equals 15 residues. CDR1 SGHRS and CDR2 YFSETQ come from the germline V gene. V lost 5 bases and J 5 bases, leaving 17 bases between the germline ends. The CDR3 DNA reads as TGCGCCAGCAGGCTTACACGGAGTGGGGATCAGCCCCAGCATTTT. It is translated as CASRLTRSGDQPQHF.